Each of the 10 T cell receptor beta chains below was sequenced from the same sample in a study of T-cell reconstitution after alpha-beta-depleted transplantation in children. For TCRbeta, the library was prepared with unique molecular identifiers. One entry per CDR3 protein, called by TCRdb with MiXCR from the PCR reads. The data show around 120,000 distinct CDR3 sequences, under 30% seen once. This specimen consisted of PBMCs, mostly from graft donor cells, obtained 180 days after TCRalphabeta/CD19-depleted stem cell transplant. These receptors were obtained from a male patient aged 2 to 9 who had a stem cell transplant for chronic granulomatous disease, so the T cells may come from the graft donor.

In nucleotides, the CDR3 is TGTGCCAGCAGCTTACAGGGGCGCGGCACCGGGGAGCTGTTTTTT. Translated: CASSLQGRGTGELFF. The V gene is TRBV7-2, the J gene TRBJ2-2, with D possibly matching TRBD1 (6 bases). CDR3 length: 15 amino acids. The V and J ends lost 2 bases and 4 bases respectively, with 11 bases between them. CDR1 is SGHTA and CDR2 is FQGNSA in the germline V gene.

The chain carries TRBV7-9 and TRBJ1-1, with TRBD1 matching over 8 bases. The V gene end was trimmed by 1 base and the J gene end by 0 bases; junction bases not matched to a gene: 4. Germline-derived CDR1 and CDR2 are SEHNR and FQNEAQ (reference sequence). This CDR3 has 16 residues. CDR3 nucleotide sequence: TGTGCCAGCAGCTTAGGTCAGGGGGCGGTGAACACTGAAGCTTTCTTT. This sequence encodes CASSLGQGAVNTEAFF.

This chain connects TRBV12-3 or TRBV12-4 to TRBJ2-2, with D perhaps matching TRBD1 or TRBD2 (5 bases each). The CDR3 is 14 amino acids. Trimming stripped 4 bases from V and 4 bases from J, with 10 bases between. The CDR3 DNA sequence: TGTGCCAGCAGTTCCGGGGCCTCCACCGGGGAGCTGTTTTTT. It is translated as CASSSGASTGELFF.

In its sample, this clonotype was seen many times. The CDR3 DNA reads TGTGCCAGCAGTCCTAGGACAGGGGCTTTCTACGAGCAGTACTTC. It yields the protein CASSPRTGAFYEQYF. The rearrangement links TRBV12-3 or TRBV12-4 to TRBJ2-7; 9 bases align to TRBD1. Trimming cost V 5 bases and J 3 bases; bases outside gene matches: 8. The CDR3 sequence is 15 residues long.

V gene TRBV5-1 combines with J gene TRBJ2-3, with D unresolved. Germline loops: CDR1 SGHRS, CDR2 YFSETQ. V was pared by 0 bases and J by 4 bases, with 12 bases between. The CDR3 totals 15 residues. CDR3 coding DNA: TGCGCCAGCAGCTTGGCCGGCCTAAGGCCAGATACGCAGTATTTT. This codes for CASSLAGLRPDTQYF.

This clonotype was seen ten or more times. This chain uses TRBV12-3 or TRBV12-4 with TRBJ2-7; no reliable D call. The CDR3 length is 12 residues. Trimming took off 3 bases at V and 4 bases at J, with 7 bases between the two ends. The CDR3 DNA sequence: TGTGCCAGCAGTTTCTCCAGATACGAGCAGTACTTC. Translated: CASSFSRYEQYF.

Many counts were recorded for this clonotype. CDR3 residues: CASSGYNEQFF. The CDR3 DNA reads TGTGCCAGCAGCGGATACAATGAGCAGTTCTTC. The chain links TRBV12-3 or TRBV12-4 to TRBJ2-1; no clear D. CDR3 length: 11 residues. Trimming removed 6 bases from V and 4 bases from J, with 4 bases in between.

The table lists this clonotype with a few counts. Written as DNA, the CDR3 is TGTGCCAGCAGCCAAACAGGGGAAAGGTCCTACAATGAGCAGTTCTTC. Its translation: CASSQTGERSYNEQFF. The V and J genes are TRBV28 and TRBJ2-1, with 7 bases lining up with TRBD1. The CDR3 has 16 residues. J gave up 1 base and V 6 bases, and 9 bases lay outside the gene matches. Germline V CDR1 and CDR2: MDHEN, SYDVKM. The entire variable domain, with the rest obtained from reference TRBV28 and TRBJ2-1, is as follows: DVKVTQSSRYLVKRTGEKVFLECVQDMDHENMFWYRQDPGLGLRLIYFSYDVKMKEKGDIPEGYSVSREKKERFSLILESASTNQTSMYLCASSQTGERSYNEQFFGPGTRLTVL.

Ten or more counts support this clonotype. This chain uses TRBV12-3 or TRBV12-4 with TRBJ1-1; tentative D call: TRBD1 (5 bases). The CDR3 runs to 17 residues. The germline V and J ends were trimmed by 6 bases and 5 bases, with 25 bases remaining between them. This chain's CDR3 is CASRAQLRQGSRTEAFF. CDR3 sequence (DNA): TGTGCCAGCAGGGCTCAACTCCGGCAGGGAAGTAGGACTGAAGCTTTCTTT.

The V gene is TRBV9, the J gene TRBJ2-3; 7 positions agree with TRBD1. The germline CDR1 and CDR2 sequences are SGDLS and YYNGEE. The V and J ends lost 4 bases and 1 base, in that order; junction bases with no gene match: 6. This CDR3 has 15 amino acids. The CDR3 DNA sequence: TGTGCCAGCAGCCCGAGGGACAGCCGCACAGATACGCAGTATTTT. It translates to CASSPRDSRTDTQYF.